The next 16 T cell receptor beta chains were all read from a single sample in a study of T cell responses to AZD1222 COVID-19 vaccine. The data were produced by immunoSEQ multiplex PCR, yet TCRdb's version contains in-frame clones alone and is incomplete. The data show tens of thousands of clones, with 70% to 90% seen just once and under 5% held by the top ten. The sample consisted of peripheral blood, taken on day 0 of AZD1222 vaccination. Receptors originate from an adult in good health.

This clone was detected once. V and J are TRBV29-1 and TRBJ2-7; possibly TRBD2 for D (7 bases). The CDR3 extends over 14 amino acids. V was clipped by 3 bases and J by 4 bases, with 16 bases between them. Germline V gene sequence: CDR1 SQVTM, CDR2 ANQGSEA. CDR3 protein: CSVEGGGIAYEQYF. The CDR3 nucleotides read TGCAGCGTTGAGGGAGGGGGGATAGCGTACGAGCAGTACTTC.

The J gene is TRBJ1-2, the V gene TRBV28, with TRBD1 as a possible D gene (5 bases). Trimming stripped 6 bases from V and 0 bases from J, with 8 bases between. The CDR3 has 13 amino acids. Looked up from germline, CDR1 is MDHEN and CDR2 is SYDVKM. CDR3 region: CASRKGANYGYTF. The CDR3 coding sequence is TGTGCCAGCAGGAAAGGGGCTAACTATGGCTACACCTTC.

The CDR3 loop reads CATSPDPYNEQFF. The DNA of the CDR3 is TGTGCCACCAGTCCGGACCCCTACAATGAGCAGTTCTTC. The genes are TRBV24-1 and TRBJ2-1; D unclear. V lost 6 bases and J 2 bases, leaving 7 bases between the germline ends. Germline V gene lookup returns CDR1 KGHDR and CDR2 SFDVKD. This CDR3 is built from 13 residues.

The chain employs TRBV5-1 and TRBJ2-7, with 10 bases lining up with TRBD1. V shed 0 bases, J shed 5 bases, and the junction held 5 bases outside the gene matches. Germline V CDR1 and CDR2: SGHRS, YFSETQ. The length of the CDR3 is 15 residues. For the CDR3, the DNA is TGCGCCAGCAGCTTGGTAGGGACAGGGGTGGACGAGCAGTACTTC. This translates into CASSLVGTGVDEQYF.

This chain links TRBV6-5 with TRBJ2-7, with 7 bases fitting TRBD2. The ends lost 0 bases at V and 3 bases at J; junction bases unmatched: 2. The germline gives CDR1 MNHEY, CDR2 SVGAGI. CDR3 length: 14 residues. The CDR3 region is CASSYSGGYYEQYF. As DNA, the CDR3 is TGTGCCAGCAGTTACTCGGGGGGGTACTACGAGCAGTACTTC.

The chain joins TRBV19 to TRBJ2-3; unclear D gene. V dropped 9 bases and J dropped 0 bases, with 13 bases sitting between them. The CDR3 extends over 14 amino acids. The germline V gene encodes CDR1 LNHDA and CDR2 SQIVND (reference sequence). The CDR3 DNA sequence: TGTGCCAGCAGTCGGAGTGGGAGCACAGATACGCAGTATTTT. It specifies CASSRSGSTDTQYF. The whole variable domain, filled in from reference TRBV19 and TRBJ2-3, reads DGGITQSPKYLFRKEGQNVTLSCEQNLNHDAMYWYRQDPGQGLRLIYYSQIVNDFQKGDIAEGYSVSREKKESFPLTVTSAQKNPTAFYLCASSRSGSTDTQYFGPGTRLTVL.

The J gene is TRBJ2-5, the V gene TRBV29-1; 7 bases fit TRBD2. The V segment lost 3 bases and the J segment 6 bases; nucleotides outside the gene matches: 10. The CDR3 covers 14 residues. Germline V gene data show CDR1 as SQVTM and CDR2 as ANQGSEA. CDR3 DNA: TGCAGCGTTGACGGCGGGGGAAGCTTAAAGACCCAGTACTTC. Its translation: CSVDGGGSLKTQYF.

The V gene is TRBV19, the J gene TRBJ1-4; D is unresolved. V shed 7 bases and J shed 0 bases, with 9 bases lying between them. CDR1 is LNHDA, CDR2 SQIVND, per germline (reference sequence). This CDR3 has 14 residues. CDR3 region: CASNTRATNEKLFF. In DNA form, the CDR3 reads TGTGCCAGTAATACCCGGGCAACTAATGAAAAACTGTTTTTT.

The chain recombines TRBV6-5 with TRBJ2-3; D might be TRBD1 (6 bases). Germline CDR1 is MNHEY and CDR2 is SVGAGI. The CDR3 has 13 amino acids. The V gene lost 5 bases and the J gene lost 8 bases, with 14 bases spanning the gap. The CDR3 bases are TGTGCCAGCAGTCCCGGCAGGGGTGGTACGCAGTATTTT. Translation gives CASSPGRGGTQYF.

The CDR3 DNA sequence: TGTGCCAGCAGCTTATGGGTCATAAACTCCTACGAGCAGTACTTC. Encoded protein: CASSLWVINSYEQYF. This sequence joins TRBV11-2 and TRBJ2-7, with D unclear. Germline CDR1 reads SGHAT; CDR2 reads FQNNGV. The CDR3 totals 15 residues. V was pared by 2 bases and J by 0 bases, with 11 bases between.

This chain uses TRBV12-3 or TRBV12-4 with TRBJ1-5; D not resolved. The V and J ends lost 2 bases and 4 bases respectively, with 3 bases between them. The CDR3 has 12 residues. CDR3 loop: CASSLRNQPQHF. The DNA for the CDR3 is TGTGCCAGCAGTTTAAGGAATCAGCCCCAGCATTTT.

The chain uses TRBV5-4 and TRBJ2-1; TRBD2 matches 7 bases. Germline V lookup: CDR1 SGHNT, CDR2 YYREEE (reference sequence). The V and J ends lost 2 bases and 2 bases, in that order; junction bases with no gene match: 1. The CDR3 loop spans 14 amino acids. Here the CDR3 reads CASSLAGPYNEQFF. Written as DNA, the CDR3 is TGTGCCAGCAGCTTAGCGGGGCCCTACAATGAGCAGTTCTTC.

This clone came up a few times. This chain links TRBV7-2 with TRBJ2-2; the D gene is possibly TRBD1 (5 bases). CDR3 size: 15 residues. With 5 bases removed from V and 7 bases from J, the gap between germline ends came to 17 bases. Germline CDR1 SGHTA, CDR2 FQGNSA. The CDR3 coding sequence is TGTGCCAGCAGCCCGCGCCAGGGATTAGGCGGGGAGCTGTTTTTT. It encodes CASSPRQGLGGELFF. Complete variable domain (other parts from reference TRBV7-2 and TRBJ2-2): GAGVSQSPSNKVTEKGKDVELRCDPISGHTALYWYRQSLGQGLEFLIYFQGNSAPDKSGLPSDRFSAERTGGSVSTLTIQRTQQEDSAVYLCASSPRQGLGGELFFGEGSRLTVL.

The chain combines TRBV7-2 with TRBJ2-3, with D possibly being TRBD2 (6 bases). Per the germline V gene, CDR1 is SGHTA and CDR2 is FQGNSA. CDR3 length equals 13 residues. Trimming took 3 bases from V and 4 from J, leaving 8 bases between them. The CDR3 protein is CASSFSGADTQYF. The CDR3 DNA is TGTGCCAGCAGCTTTAGCGGAGCAGATACGCAGTATTTT.

The CDR3 sequence: CASSLGTGELFF. CDR3 DNA sequence: TGTGCCAGCAGCTTAGGTACCGGGGAGCTGTTTTTT. The V gene is TRBV11-2, the J gene TRBJ2-2; the D is unclear. The CDR3 sequence is 12 residues long. Germline CDR1 and CDR2: SGHAT and FQNNGV. V lost 1 base and J lost 5, with 2 bases in between. Full variable domain (missing parts from reference TRBV11-2 and TRBJ2-2): EAGVAQSPRYKIIEKRQSVAFWCNPISGHATLYWYQQILGQGPKLLIQFQNNGVVDDSQLPKDRFSAERLKGVDSTLKIQPAKLEDSAVYLCASSLGTGELFFGEGSRLTVL.

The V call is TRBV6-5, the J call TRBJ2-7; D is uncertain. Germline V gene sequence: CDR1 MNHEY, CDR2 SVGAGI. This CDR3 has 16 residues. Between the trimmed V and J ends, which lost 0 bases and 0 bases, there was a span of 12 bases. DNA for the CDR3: TGTGCCAGCAGTTACTCGGCCTTCCCGAGCTCCTACGAGCAGTACTTC. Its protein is CASSYSAFPSSYEQYF.